This is a list of T cell receptor beta chains from one sample in a study of blood T cell repertoires in COVID-19. Profiled with immunoSEQ multiplex PCR; TCRdb holds only in-frame clones, not every one. The data show about 170,000 clones, around 80% seen once. The material sequenced was PBMCs or T cells enriched from blood (not recorded which). The receptors were gathered from a woman in her forties or fifties in a cohort exposed to, infected with or recovered from COVID-19 (not recorded which). Both conserved end residues are part of each CDR3. D genes are given only for firm matches.

v_gene: TRBV11-2
d_gene: NA
CDR3aa: CASSFLTVGETQYF

v_gene: TRBV7-8
d_gene: NA
CDR3aa: CASSPKVGANTEAFF

v_gene: TRBV29-1
d_gene: NA
CDR3aa: CSALQGEETQYF

v_gene: TRBV28
d_gene: NA
CDR3aa: CASSLVSFEKLFF

v_gene: TRBV27
d_gene: NA
CDR3aa: CASSLRLDNEQFF

v_gene: TRBV5-4
d_gene: TRBD1
CDR3aa: CASSWGTGEVGKLFF

v_gene: TRBV6-5
d_gene: NA
CDR3aa: CASISFGGNTEAFF

v_gene: TRBV3-1/TRBV3-2
d_gene: TRBD1
CDR3aa: CASRPGTGHPGFF

v_gene: TRBV3-1/TRBV3-2
d_gene: NA
CDR3aa: CASSQGEIALPQHF

v_gene: TRBV10-1
d_gene: NA
CDR3aa: CASSAGQGSPLHF

v_gene: TRBV18
d_gene: NA
CDR3aa: CASSPSQGSGNTIYF

v_gene: TRBV24-1
d_gene: NA
CDR3aa: CATLDDRMNYGYTF

v_gene: TRBV28
d_gene: NA
CDR3aa: CASSLIGDTKRTQYF

v_gene: TRBV5-5
d_gene: NA
CDR3aa: CASSLRQETQYF

v_gene: TRBV5-1
d_gene: TRBD1
CDR3aa: CASKGQGSSYEQYF

v_gene: TRBV3-1/TRBV3-2
d_gene: NA
CDR3aa: CASSQGALQQYF

v_gene: TRBV4-1
d_gene: TRBD2
CDR3aa: CASSLGAGGGTDTQYF

v_gene: TRBV24-1
d_gene: TRBD2
CDR3aa: CATSDPRLAGDADTQYF

v_gene: TRBV2
d_gene: TRBD1
CDR3aa: CASSPDRGFNQPQHF

v_gene: TRBV9
d_gene: TRBD2
CDR3aa: CASSVDPGGDTQYF

v_gene: TRBV2
d_gene: TRBD1
CDR3aa: CASSDLIEGARTEAFF

v_gene: TRBV19
d_gene: NA
CDR3aa: CASRREVVMNTEAFF

v_gene: TRBV10-2
d_gene: TRBD2
CDR3aa: CASRNSGGAIEQYF

v_gene: TRBV12-3/TRBV12-4
d_gene: NA
CDR3aa: CASSFETVETQYF

v_gene: TRBV4-3
d_gene: NA
CDR3aa: CASSQGQGLGEQYF

v_gene: TRBV9
d_gene: NA
CDR3aa: CASSVRGSGNTIYF

v_gene: TRBV6-1
d_gene: NA
CDR3aa: CASSEEDRGNTIYF

v_gene: TRBV10-3
d_gene: TRBD1
CDR3aa: CATGQGDNEKLFF

v_gene: TRBV28
d_gene: TRBD1
CDR3aa: CASSLTGTGSYEQYF

v_gene: TRBV19
d_gene: NA
CDR3aa: CASSTAGGNQPQHF

v_gene: TRBV3-1/TRBV3-2
d_gene: NA
CDR3aa: CASSQDFGGWEKLFF

v_gene: TRBV27
d_gene: NA
CDR3aa: CASSFLYGNQPQHF

v_gene: TRBV28
d_gene: TRBD1
CDR3aa: CASSLDDRDVSPQHF

v_gene: TRBV19
d_gene: TRBD1
CDR3aa: CASSTRDRGLTF

v_gene: TRBV4-2
d_gene: NA
CDR3aa: CASSQDEGGGLNTGELFF

v_gene: TRBV5-3
d_gene: TRBD1
CDR3aa: CARSLSRDRVGYEQYF

v_gene: TRBV18
d_gene: TRBD1
CDR3aa: CASSDVTGTGELSSNQPQHF

v_gene: TRBV6-1
d_gene: TRBD1
CDR3aa: CASSEVHQGAEDYGYTF

v_gene: TRBV6-5
d_gene: NA
CDR3aa: CASSIDSFSYNEQFF

v_gene: TRBV3-1/TRBV3-2
d_gene: TRBD1
CDR3aa: CASRGDSYEQYF

v_gene: TRBV4-1
d_gene: NA
CDR3aa: CASSQNLGVSAQYF

v_gene: TRBV29-1
d_gene: NA
CDR3aa: CSVGGATNEKLFF

v_gene: TRBV28
d_gene: TRBD1
CDR3aa: CASSVGGTGGYGYTF

v_gene: TRBV29-1
d_gene: NA
CDR3aa: CSVGPDSYNEQFF

v_gene: TRBV19
d_gene: NA
CDR3aa: CASSRYGTTNEKLFF

v_gene: TRBV7-9
d_gene: TRBD1
CDR3aa: CASSSGQGQFF

v_gene: TRBV5-4
d_gene: NA
CDR3aa: CASSWGLGSLGTEAFF

v_gene: TRBV5-8
d_gene: TRBD1
CDR3aa: CASSSGAGTGDTGELFF

v_gene: TRBV6-5
d_gene: NA
CDR3aa: CASSYSGRANTEAFF

v_gene: TRBV28
d_gene: NA
CDR3aa: CASSSGSSNQPQHF

v_gene: TRBV14
d_gene: TRBD2
CDR3aa: CASSQVRPAGPPNTGELFF

v_gene: TRBV3-1/TRBV3-2
d_gene: NA
CDR3aa: CASSPGGSGANVLTF

v_gene: TRBV19
d_gene: NA
CDR3aa: CASSTSGDDSGNTIYF

v_gene: TRBV30
d_gene: TRBD2
CDR3aa: CAWSRLAGDLLAKNIQYF

v_gene: TRBV13
d_gene: NA
CDR3aa: CASSTRTAYEQYF

v_gene: TRBV7-2
d_gene: TRBD1
CDR3aa: CASSPRQGANEKLFF

v_gene: TRBV12-5
d_gene: TRBD1
CDR3aa: CASGLETGGAVF

v_gene: TRBV28
d_gene: TRBD1
CDR3aa: CASRQGEPQETQYF

v_gene: TRBV5-4
d_gene: TRBD2
CDR3aa: CASSLAPIAGSYEQYF